The 29 T cell receptor beta chains given below trace back to one sample, sequenced in a study of cytomegalovirus exposure and HLA in healthy donors. 13 Jbeta primers and 60 Vbeta primers were used for the PCR. Sequencing was performed with immunoSEQ multiplex PCR; in TCRdb, only in-frame clones are kept and a portion is missing. This table has approximately 130,000 clones, around 70% appearing once. Sequenced sample: PBMCs. Source of these receptors: a man aged 25 to 40 in good health and CMV-seronegative.

J is TRBJ2-1 and V is TRBV4-1, with no clear D. This CDR3 is 12 amino acids long. The ends were cut back, 3 bases at V and 4 bases at J, with 4 bases in the middle. Looked up from germline, CDR1 is MGHRA and CDR2 is YSYEKL. The CDR3 nucleotides read TGCGCCAGCAGCCACAGGTACAATGAGCAGTTCTTC. Translation: CASSHRYNEQFF.

This sequence joins TRBV6-6 and TRBJ2-7; TRBD2 is a possible D gene (6 bases). The germline gives CDR1 MNHNY, CDR2 SVGAGI (reference sequence). CDR3 length equals 15 residues. Trimming took off 6 bases at V and 2 bases at J, with 17 bases between the two ends. The CDR3 loop is CASRPGTFPAYEQYF. The CDR3 DNA is TGTGCCAGCAGACCCGGGACTTTCCCGGCCTACGAGCAGTACTTC.

This clone was observed a handful of times. The CDR3 DNA reads TGTGCCAGCAGCTCAGGGGGTAACACAGATACGCAGTATTTT. This encodes CASSSGGNTDTQYF. The chain employs TRBV7-2 and TRBJ2-3; 7 bases fit TRBD1. The length of the CDR3 is 14 residues. The germline CDR1 and CDR2 sequences are SGHTA and FQGNSA. Trimming at V came to 4 bases and at J to 2 bases, leaving 3 bases not matched to a gene.

V usage is TRBV28 and J usage is TRBJ2-3; TRBD1 aligns across 7 bases. This CDR3 is built from 15 residues. CDR1 is MDHEN and CDR2 is SYDVKM in the germline V gene. V lost 6 bases and J lost 1; bases outside the gene matches: 7. The CDR3 loop reads CASRDRQGRTDTQYF. The CDR3 nucleotides read TGTGCCAGCAGGGACCGACAGGGCCGCACAGATACGCAGTATTTT.

The CDR3 loop is CAWSYSTNEKLFF. The CDR3 bases are TGTGCCTGGTCGTACTCAACTAATGAAAAACTGTTTTTT. V is TRBV30 and J is TRBJ1-4; D is undetermined. This CDR3 has 13 amino acids. Germline assignment: CDR1 GTSNPN and CDR2 SVGIG (reference sequence). Between the trimmed V and J ends, which lost 5 bases and 0 bases, there was a span of 7 bases.

This clone was picked up a small number of times. CDR3 region: CASSSPESGNYEQYF. In nucleotides, the CDR3 is TGTGCCAGCAGCTCCCCCGAGTCGGGAAACTACGAGCAGTACTTC. The chain couples TRBV7-8 to TRBJ2-7; D may be TRBD2 (5 bases). The V and J ends lost 4 bases and 3 bases respectively, with 16 bases between them. Germline CDR1 and CDR2: SGHVS and FQNEAQ. The CDR3 loop spans 15 amino acids.

This clone was counted between two and nine times. V usage is TRBV4-3 and J usage is TRBJ1-5, with a possible D match to TRBD1 (6 bases). There are 15 residues in the CDR3. V lost 3 bases and J 1 base, leaving 10 bases between the germline ends. In germline, CDR1 is LGHNA, CDR2 YSLEER. As DNA, the CDR3 is TGCGCCAGCAGCCAGGATCAGGGGAGCAATCAGCCCCAGCATTTT. Residues: CASSQDQGSNQPQHF.

This clone qualifies as medium-sized. This chain connects TRBV7-3 to TRBJ2-2, with TRBD1 matching over 7 bases. This CDR3 spans 13 amino acids. Germline CDR1 and CDR2: SGHTA and FQGTGA. The V gene end was trimmed by 5 bases and the J gene end by 9 bases; junction bases not matched to a gene: 6. The chain's CDR3 is CASSLNRGRELFF. Written as DNA, the CDR3 is TGTGCCAGCAGCCTAAACAGGGGCAGGGAGCTGTTTTTT.

The chain joins TRBV7-3 to TRBJ2-7, with D possibly being TRBD2 (6 bases). CDR1 and CDR2 from the germline V gene are SGHTA and FQGTGA. CDR3 length: 13 amino acids. The V end lost 5 bases, the J end lost 7 bases, and 15 bases lay between the germline ends. This chain's CDR3 is CASSPLAGGEQYF. The CDR3 nucleotides are TGTGCCAGCAGCCCCCTTGCAGGAGGGGAGCAGTACTTC.

The CDR3 region is CALEAGFNIQYF. The CDR3 region has the DNA TGTGCACTCGAAGCGGGGTTTAACATTCAGTACTTC. The chain employs TRBV30 and TRBJ2-4; the match to TRBD2 covers 7 bases. Per germline, CDR1 GTSNPN and CDR2 SVGIG (reference sequence). The CDR3 runs to 12 residues.

The chain combines TRBV6-1 with TRBJ2-1; D might be TRBD1 (5 bases). Deletions cut 6 bases from V and 9 bases from J, with 18 bases between. The CDR3 totals 14 residues. Germline V CDR1 and CDR2: MNHNS, SASEGT. The CDR3, as DNA: TGTGCCAGCAGCGACCAGGGTAACCTTGTTGAGCAGTTCTTC. Its protein product is CASSDQGNLVEQFF.

The rearrangement uses TRBV2 and TRBJ2-7, with D tentatively TRBD1 (5 bases). Germline CDR1 and CDR2: SNHLY and FYNNEI. Trimming pared 7 bases from V and 2 bases from J, leaving 15 bases between. There are 14 residues in the CDR3. CDR3 nucleotide sequence: TGTGCCAGCAATCGGCAAGGGGCGCCCTACGAGCAGTACTTC. It yields the protein CASNRQGAPYEQYF.

The chain has TRBV10-3 and TRBJ2-3; 9 bases fit TRBD2. The V segment lost 6 bases and the J segment 1 base; nucleotides outside the gene matches: 2. This CDR3 is 14 amino acids long. The germline V gene has CDR1 ENHRY and CDR2 SYGVKD. The DNA of the CDR3 is TGTGCCATCAGGCGACTAGCGGGCACAGATACGCAGTATTTT. It codes for CAIRRLAGTDTQYF.

This clone was recorded many times. The CDR3 DNA is TGTGCCAGCAGCTTGGAGGGGGAGCTGTTTTTT. This sequence encodes CASSLEGELFF. The gene calls are TRBV7-8 and TRBJ2-2; D unclear. Germline V lookup: CDR1 SGHVS, CDR2 FQNEAQ. Trimming took 3 bases from V and 8 from J, leaving 4 bases between them. The CDR3 is 11 residues long.

The V call is TRBV6-5, the J call TRBJ2-5; D possibly corresponds to TRBD1 (6 bases). Germline V gene data show CDR1 as MNHEY and CDR2 as SVGAGI. There are 13 residues in the CDR3. Trimming stripped 3 bases from V and 5 bases from J, with 10 bases between. The CDR3 reads CASSYAGEETQYF. CDR3 bases: TGTGCCAGCAGTTATGCAGGGGAGGAGACCCAGTACTTC.

The V gene is TRBV19, the J gene TRBJ1-5, with 7 bases fitting TRBD1. The CDR3 spans 14 residues. After removal of 3 bases from V and 4 bases from J, the junction contained 3 bases not matched to a gene. Per the germline V gene, CDR1 is LNHDA and CDR2 is SQIVND (reference sequence). CDR3 in amino acids: CASSMSGGNQPQHF. The DNA of the CDR3 is TGTGCCAGTAGTATGTCAGGGGGAAATCAGCCCCAGCATTTT. The full variable domain, its missing parts supplied by reference TRBV19 and TRBJ1-5, is DGGITQSPKYLFRKEGQNVTLSCEQNLNHDAMYWYRQDPGQGLRLIYYSQIVNDFQKGDIAEGYSVSREKKESFPLTVTSAQKNPTAFYLCASSMSGGNQPQHFGDGTRLSIL.

Here the CDR3 reads CASNEGQGRSSPLHF. CDR3 coding DNA: TGTGCCAGCAACGAAGGACAGGGGAGGAGTTCACCCCTCCACTTT. The V gene is TRBV6-5, the J gene TRBJ1-6; 9 nucleotides align to TRBD1. In germline, CDR1 is MNHEY, CDR2 SVGAGI. V trimming: 7 bases; J trimming: 9 bases; junction bases outside the gene matches: 10. The CDR3 consists of 15 residues.

CDR3: CASSPTYKGATTEAFF. The CDR3 DNA sequence: TGCGCCAGCAGCCCGACGTATAAGGGGGCAACGACTGAAGCTTTCTTT. The V and J genes are TRBV4-3 and TRBJ1-1, with 7 bases identical to TRBD1. Per the germline V gene, CDR1 is LGHNA and CDR2 is YSLEER. The ends lost 4 bases at V and 5 bases at J; junction bases unmatched: 13. The CDR3 totals 16 residues.

This chain connects TRBV5-6 to TRBJ2-7, with a possible D match to TRBD1 (6 bases). In germline, CDR1 is SGHDT, CDR2 YYEEEE. V dropped 2 bases and J dropped 2 bases, with 14 bases sitting between them. This CDR3 contains 15 residues. The CDR3: CASSFGWTVTYEQYF. Written as DNA, the CDR3 is TGTGCCAGCAGCTTCGGGTGGACAGTCACCTACGAGCAGTACTTC.

The CDR3 nucleotides read TGTGCCAGCAGTGAAAAGGGGGCAGCGGGAAACACCATATATTTT. Translation gives CASSEKGAAGNTIYF. The V and J genes are TRBV6-1 and TRBJ1-3; 7 bases match TRBD1. The CDR3 is made up of 15 amino acids. Germline lookup yields CDR1 MNHNS and CDR2 SASEGT. Trimming removed 2 bases from V and 4 bases from J; junction bases left unmatched: 5.

The chain links TRBV5-1 to TRBJ2-5; the D gene is possibly TRBD1 (5 bases). The CDR3 is 16 amino acids. Looked up from germline, CDR1 is SGHRS and CDR2 is YFSETQ. The V gene lost 2 bases and the J gene lost 0 bases, with 14 bases spanning the gap. The CDR3, as DNA: TGCGCCAGCAGCTTTCAGGGTTTGAGGTACCAAGAGACCCAGTACTTC. Residues: CASSFQGLRYQETQYF.

Only one count was recorded for this clone. The genes are TRBV6-1 and TRBJ2-5, with D possibly being TRBD1 (6 bases). This CDR3 is built from 13 residues. Trimming stripped 7 bases from V and 1 base from J, with 10 bases between. Germline V gene lookup returns CDR1 MNHNS and CDR2 SASEGT. CDR3 in DNA: TGTGCCAGCACGTTCAGGGGCCAAGAGACCCAGTACTTC. Protein product: CASTFRGQETQYF.

The chain recombines TRBV2 with TRBJ2-1; no firm D call. V lost 4 bases, J lost 3 bases, and 7 bases lay in between. This CDR3 has 13 residues. Per germline, CDR1 SNHLY and CDR2 FYNNEI. The CDR3 bases are TGTGCCAGCAGTGTTGATAGCTACAATGAGCAGTTCTTC. Amino acids: CASSVDSYNEQFF.

The gene calls are TRBV9 and TRBJ2-3, with a weak D call TRBD1 (5 bases). CDR3 length equals 15 residues. Germline CDR1 reads SGDLS; CDR2 reads YYNGEE. The V end was cut by 3 bases, the J end by 4 bases, with 15 bases between. The CDR3 coding sequence is TGTGCCAGCAGCGAGGGGCTTATCAGCGCAGATACGCAGTATTTT. Amino acid sequence: CASSEGLISADTQYF.

The table lists this clone with a few counts. The chain joins TRBV19 to TRBJ1-1, with a tentative D call TRBD1 (5 bases). The germline V gene has CDR1 LNHDA and CDR2 SQIVND (reference sequence). The CDR3 has 14 residues. V lost 3 bases to trimming and J lost 4 bases, with 12 bases between them. In nucleotides, the CDR3 is TGTGCCAGTAGTATGGTGGGAGGGGTCACTGAAGCTTTCTTT. Residues: CASSMVGGVTEAFF.

CDR3 DNA sequence: TGTGCCAGCAGCCAAGATGCGGGTGAGCAGTTCTTC. It translates to CASSQDAGEQFF. The chain couples TRBV4-2 to TRBJ2-1; possibly TRBD2 for D (5 bases). The V and J ends lost 0 bases and 9 bases respectively, with 6 bases between them. CDR3 length: 12 residues. Germline CDR1 LGHNA, CDR2 YNFKEQ.

This chain's CDR3 is CASSVWRGTEAFF. The CDR3 nucleotides are TGTGCCAGCAGCGTCTGGAGGGGAACTGAAGCTTTCTTT. This chain joins TRBV7-9 and TRBJ1-1; the D gene is possibly TRBD1 (5 bases). The CDR3 contains 13 residues. Germline V gives CDR1 SEHNR, CDR2 FQNEAQ (reference sequence). Trimming took 5 bases from V and 5 from J, leaving 12 bases between them.

As for this clone: The sample has other DNA sequences that encode this CDR3 too. The chain uses TRBV13 and TRBJ1-2, with a weak D call TRBD1 (5 bases). The germline V and J ends were trimmed by 5 bases and 0 bases, with 7 bases remaining between them. This CDR3 contains 13 residues. From germline, CDR1 is PRHDT and CDR2 FYEKMQ (reference sequence). DNA of the CDR3: TGTGCCAGCAGCCTGACAGCTAACTATGGCTACACCTTC. This translates into CASSLTANYGYTF.

The rearrangement uses TRBV4-1 and TRBJ1-2, with TRBD1 matching 7 bases. V was clipped by 4 bases and J by 6 bases; unmatched bases: 14. This CDR3 region has 16 residues. The V gene's germline CDR1 is MGHRA and CDR2 YSYEKL. Written as DNA, the CDR3 is TGCGCCAGCAGCCCTTATCACAGGGGACTGTGGGATGGCTACACCTTC. Its protein is CASSPYHRGLWDGYTF.